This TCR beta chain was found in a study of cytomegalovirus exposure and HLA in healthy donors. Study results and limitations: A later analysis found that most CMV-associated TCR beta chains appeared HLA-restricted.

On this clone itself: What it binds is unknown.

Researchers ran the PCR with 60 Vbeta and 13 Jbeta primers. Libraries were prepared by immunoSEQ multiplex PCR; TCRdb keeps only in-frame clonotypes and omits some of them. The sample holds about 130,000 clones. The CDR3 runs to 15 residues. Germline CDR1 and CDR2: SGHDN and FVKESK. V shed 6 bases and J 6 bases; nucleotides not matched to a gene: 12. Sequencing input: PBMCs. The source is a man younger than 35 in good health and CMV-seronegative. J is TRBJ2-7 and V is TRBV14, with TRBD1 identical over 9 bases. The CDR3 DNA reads TGTGCCAGCAGTGTATGGGGACAGGGATCTAGCGAGCAGTACTTC. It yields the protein CASSVWGQGSSEQYF.